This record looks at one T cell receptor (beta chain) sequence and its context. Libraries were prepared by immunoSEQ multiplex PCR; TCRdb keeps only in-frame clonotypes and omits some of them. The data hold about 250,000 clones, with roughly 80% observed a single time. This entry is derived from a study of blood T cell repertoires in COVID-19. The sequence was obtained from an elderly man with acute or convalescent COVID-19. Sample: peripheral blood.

CDR3 bases: TGTGCCAGCAGCCGATCCAGGGGTCTCGGAAACACCATATATTTT. It is translated as CASSRSRGLGNTIYF. This chain joins TRBV7-9 and TRBJ1-3; possible D gene TRBD1, 6 bases. The CDR3 extends over 15 amino acids. Trimming removed 5 bases at V and 4 bases at J, with 15 bases between. The V gene's germline CDR1 is SEHNR and CDR2 FQNEAQ (reference sequence).